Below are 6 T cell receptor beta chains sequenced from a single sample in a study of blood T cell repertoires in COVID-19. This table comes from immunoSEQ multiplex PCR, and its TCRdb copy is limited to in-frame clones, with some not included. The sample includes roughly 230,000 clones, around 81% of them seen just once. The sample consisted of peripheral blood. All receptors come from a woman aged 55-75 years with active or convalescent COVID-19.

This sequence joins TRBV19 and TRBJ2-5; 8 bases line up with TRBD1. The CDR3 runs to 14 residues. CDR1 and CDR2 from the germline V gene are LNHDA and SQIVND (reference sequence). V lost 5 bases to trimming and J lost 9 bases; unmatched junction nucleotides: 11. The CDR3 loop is CASSPQGAWGPQYF. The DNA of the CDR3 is TGTGCCAGTAGTCCGCAGGGGGCGTGGGGTCCCCAGTACTTC.

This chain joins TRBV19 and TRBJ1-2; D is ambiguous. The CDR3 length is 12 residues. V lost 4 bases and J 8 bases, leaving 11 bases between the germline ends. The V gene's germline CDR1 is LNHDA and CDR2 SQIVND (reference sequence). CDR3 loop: CASSTTYWGYTF. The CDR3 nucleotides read TGTGCCAGTAGTACAACCTACTGGGGCTACACCTTC.

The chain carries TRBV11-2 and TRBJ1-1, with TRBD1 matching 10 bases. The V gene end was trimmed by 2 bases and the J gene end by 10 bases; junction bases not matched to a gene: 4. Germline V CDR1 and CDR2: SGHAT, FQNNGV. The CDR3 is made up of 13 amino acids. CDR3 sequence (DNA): TGTGCCAGCAGCTTAAACGGGGACAGGGGAGCTTTCTTT. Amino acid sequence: CASSLNGDRGAFF. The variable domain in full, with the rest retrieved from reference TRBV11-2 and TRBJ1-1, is EAGVAQSPRYKIIEKRQSVAFWCNPISGHATLYWYQQILGQGPKLLIQFQNNGVVDDSQLPKDRFSAERLKGVDSTLKIQPAKLEDSAVYLCASSLNGDRGAFFGQGTRLTVV.

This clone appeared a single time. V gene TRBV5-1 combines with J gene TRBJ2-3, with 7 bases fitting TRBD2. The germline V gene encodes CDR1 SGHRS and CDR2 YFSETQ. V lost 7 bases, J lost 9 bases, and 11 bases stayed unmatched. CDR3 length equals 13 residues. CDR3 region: CASGGAGQDTQYF. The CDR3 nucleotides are TGCGCCAGCGGGGGAGCGGGGCAGGACACGCAGTATTTT.

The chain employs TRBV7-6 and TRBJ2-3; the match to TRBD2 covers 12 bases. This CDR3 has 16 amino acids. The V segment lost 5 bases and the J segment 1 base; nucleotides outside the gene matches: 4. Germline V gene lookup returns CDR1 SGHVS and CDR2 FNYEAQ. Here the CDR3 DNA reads TGTGCCAGCAGCCATCGACTAGCGGGAGGCACAGATACGCAGTATTTT. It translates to CASSHRLAGGTDTQYF.

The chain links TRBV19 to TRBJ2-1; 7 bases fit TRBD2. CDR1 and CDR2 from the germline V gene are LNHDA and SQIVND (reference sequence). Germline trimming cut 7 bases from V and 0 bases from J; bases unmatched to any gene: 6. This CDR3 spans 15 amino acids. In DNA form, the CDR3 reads TGTGCCAGTAAAACTTCTAGCGGCTCCTACAATGAGCAGTTCTTC. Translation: CASKTSSGSYNEQFF.